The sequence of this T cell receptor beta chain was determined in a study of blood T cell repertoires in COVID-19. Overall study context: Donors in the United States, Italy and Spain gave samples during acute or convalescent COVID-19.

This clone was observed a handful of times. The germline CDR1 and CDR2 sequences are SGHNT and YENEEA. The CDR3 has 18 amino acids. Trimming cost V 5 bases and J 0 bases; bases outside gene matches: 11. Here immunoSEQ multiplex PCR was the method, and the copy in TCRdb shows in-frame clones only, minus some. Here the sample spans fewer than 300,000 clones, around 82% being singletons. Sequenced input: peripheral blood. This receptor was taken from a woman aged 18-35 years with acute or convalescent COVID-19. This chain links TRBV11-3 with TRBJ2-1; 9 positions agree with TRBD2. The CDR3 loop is CASSPGTSSRSSYNEQFF. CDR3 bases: TGTGCCAGCAGCCCGGGGACTAGCTCCAGAAGCTCCTACAATGAGCAGTTCTTC.